This T cell receptor beta chain was identified in a study of T cells in Graves' hyperthyroidism and ophthalmopathy. Study results and caveats: Onset of ophthalmopathy came a median 6.5 months after the model predicted it.

Germline CDR1 and CDR2: SNHLY and FYNNEI. CDR3 length equals 15 residues. About this clonotype: What it binds is unknown. The junction shows a germline mismatch at one end, possibly a read error.

Amplification of TCR beta CDR3 regions used RNA as the template. The HTBI primer set was used in a first-round RT-PCR of the TCR CDR3. TCRdb ran MiXCR on the multiplex PCR reads and lists one entry per CDR3 protein. The sample shows some 500,000 distinct CDR3 sequences, 14% of them seen only once. Reasons for excluding patients were uncontrolled infection, other autoimmune disease, pregnancy or lactation. Used for diagnoses were clinical symptoms, serum thyroxine and TRAb, thyroid ultrasound and orbital computed tomography. This receptor was obtained from a woman aged 18 to 35 with Graves' hyperthyroidism. This chain joins TRBV2 and TRBJ2-3, with D maybe TRBD2 (6 bases). Sequencing was done on a sample of blood. The CDR3 sequence: CASSQVADSTDTQYF. The DNA of the CDR3 is TGCGCCAGCAGCCAAGTAGCGGATAGCACAGATACGCAGTATTTT.